Each of the 26 T cell receptor beta chains below was sequenced from the same sample in a study of beta chain features in type 1 diabetes. No cognate antigen is known for these TCRs. Study observations and caveats: In every one of the four CD4+ subsets, TCRB CDR3s were moderately but significantly shorter in Type 1 diabetes patients.

Every isolated RNA sample was fully reverse transcribed, so sequencing captured expressed TCRB transcripts. The method was immunoSEQ multiplex PCR; TCRdb's version includes in-frame clones alone and lacks a portion of them. The sample has about 400,000 clones; 10% to 15% are singletons. Sequenced: naive CD4+ T cells from blood. The receptors originated from a woman younger than 30 with type 1 diabetes.

This clone has just a few counts. The chain joins TRBV7-9 to TRBJ2-4; 7 nucleotides match TRBD1. The CDR3 runs 12 residues. Germline lookup yields CDR1 SEHNR and CDR2 FQNEAQ (reference sequence). V shed 6 bases and J 6 bases; nucleotides not matched to a gene: 2. Here the CDR3 reads CASSEGANIQYF. Here the CDR3 DNA reads TGTGCCAGCAGTGAGGGGGCAAACATTCAGTACTTC.

CDR3 sequence: CASSQTSGPHRELFF. In DNA, the CDR3 is TGCGCCAGCAGCCAGACTAGCGGGCCCCACCGGGAGCTGTTTTTT. This chain connects TRBV5-1 to TRBJ2-2; TRBD2 matches at 10 bases. J gave up 9 bases and V 4 bases, and 9 bases lay outside the gene matches. The germline CDR1 and CDR2 sequences are SGHRS and YFSETQ. The CDR3 has 15 amino acids.

The chain is built from TRBV6-5 and TRBJ2-2; TRBD1 agrees at 9 bases. The CDR3 has 15 amino acids. The germline V gene has CDR1 MNHEY and CDR2 SVGAGI. Trimming took 6 bases from V and 7 from J; bases not matched to a gene: 9. Here the CDR3 DNA reads TGTGCCAGCAGGTCCGGGACAGGGTCCTTCGGGGAGCTGTTTTTT. This gives the protein CASRSGTGSFGELFF.

This sequence joins TRBV7-9 and TRBJ2-3; 7 bases fit TRBD2. The CDR3 contains 15 residues. Unmatched junction bases numbered 7, after V lost 1 base and J lost 6 bases. Germline CDR1 reads SEHNR; CDR2 reads FQNEAQ (reference sequence). CDR3 in amino acids: CASSLEGLTADTQYF. CDR3 DNA sequence: TGTGCCAGCAGCTTAGAGGGACTAACGGCGGATACGCAGTATTTT.

V is TRBV30 and J is TRBJ2-2; the match to TRBD2 covers 13 bases. The germline V gene encodes CDR1 GTSNPN and CDR2 SVGIG (reference sequence). Germline trimming cut 5 bases from V and 6 bases from J; bases unmatched to any gene: 9. This CDR3 spans 16 amino acids. This CDR3 is CAWHPRLAGGSGELFF. The DNA for the CDR3 is TGTGCCTGGCACCCTAGACTAGCGGGAGGCTCCGGGGAGCTGTTTTTT.

This clone was seen only a few times. The rearrangement uses TRBV7-9 and TRBJ1-5; no definite D call. The CDR3 consists of 16 residues. V gave up 5 bases and J gave up 2 bases, with 16 bases separating them. Germline-derived CDR1 and CDR2 are SEHNR and FQNEAQ (reference sequence). CDR3 coding DNA: TGTGCCAGCAGCCCCCTGCGGTACTATGGCAATCAGCCCCAGCATTTT. It codes for CASSPLRYYGNQPQHF.

The gene calls are TRBV29-1 and TRBJ1-1; 10 bases line up with TRBD1. Unmatched junction bases numbered 7, after V lost 7 bases and J lost 11 bases. This CDR3 spans 11 amino acids. Germline V gene lookup returns CDR1 SQVTM and CDR2 ANQGSEA. This chain's CDR3 is CSAGQGVAAFF. DNA of the CDR3: TGCAGCGCCGGACAGGGGGTAGCGGCTTTCTTT.

This clone was observed a few times. The rearrangement links TRBV9 to TRBJ2-3, with D possibly TRBD2 on 6 matching bases. Trimming cost V 3 bases and J 6 bases, with 8 bases left between them. The CDR3 is 12 residues long. Looked up from germline, CDR1 is SGDLS and CDR2 is YYNGEE. The CDR3 sequence is CASSAGADTQYF. DNA for the CDR3: TGTGCCAGCAGCGCGGGAGCGGATACGCAGTATTTT.

The rearrangement links TRBV28 to TRBJ2-1, with D unresolved. The germline V gene has CDR1 MDHEN and CDR2 SYDVKM. Trimming shortened V by 6 bases and J by 1 base, and 4 bases separated the two germline ends. The CDR3 is 12 amino acids. The CDR3 sequence is CASRSSYNEQFF. For the CDR3, the DNA is TGTGCCAGCAGATCTTCCTACAATGAGCAGTTCTTC.

The genes are TRBV7-6 and TRBJ2-3; tentative D call: TRBD2 (7 bases). This CDR3 contains 16 residues. Trimming removed 5 bases from V and 1 base from J, with 16 bases in between. Germline values: CDR1 SGHVS, CDR2 FNYEAQ. The CDR3 sequence: CASSVVSGGGTDTQYF. Written as DNA, the CDR3 is TGTGCCAGCAGCGTGGTATCGGGGGGCGGCACAGATACGCAGTATTTT.

This rearrangement joins TRBV29-1 to TRBJ2-5; D is perhaps TRBD2 (5 bases). The CDR3 is 15 residues long. Trimming stripped 4 bases from V and 7 bases from J, with 22 bases between. The germline gives CDR1 SQVTM, CDR2 ANQGSEA. CDR3 nucleotide sequence: TGCAGCGTTGCTCTGGGTCGGGGAACCACCGGGACCCAGTACTTC. This translates into CSVALGRGTTGTQYF. Combining the CDR3 with reference TRBV29-1 and TRBJ2-5 gives the whole variable domain SAVISQKPSRDICQRGTSLTIQCQVDSQVTMMFWYRQQPGQSLTLIATANQGSEATYESGFVIDKFPISRPNLTFSTLTVSNMSPEDSSIYLCSVALGRGTTGTQYFGPGTRLLVL.

Notes on this clone: This same CDR3 is encoded by further DNA sequences in the sample. The rearrangement links TRBV9 to TRBJ2-5, with 8 positions matching TRBD1. The CDR3 consists of 14 residues. Germline loops: CDR1 SGDLS, CDR2 YYNGEE. Trimming at V came to 4 bases and at J to 2 bases, leaving 4 bases not matched to a gene. In nucleotides, the CDR3 is TGTGCCAGCAGCATTCGACAGGGGCAAGAGACCCAGTACTTC. Translating it yields CASSIRQGQETQYF.

The chain employs TRBV19 and TRBJ1-5; possibly TRBD1 for D (6 bases). V dropped 7 bases and J dropped 6 bases, with 16 bases sitting between them. CDR1 and CDR2 (germline): LNHDA, SQIVND (reference sequence). The CDR3 totals 14 residues. In DNA form, the CDR3 reads TGTGCCAGTAACTTCTACAGGGACCGTCAGCCCCAGCATTTT. This codes for CASNFYRDRQPQHF.

V usage is TRBV6-5 and J usage is TRBJ1-1; TRBD1 is a possible D gene (5 bases). The V gene lost 6 bases and the J gene lost 3 bases, with 11 bases spanning the gap. CDR3 length: 13 residues. Germline V gene data show CDR1 as MNHEY and CDR2 as SVGAGI. The CDR3 DNA is TGTGCCAGCAGGGTACAGGTCCACACTGAAGCTTTCTTT. Encoded protein: CASRVQVHTEAFF.

The V call is TRBV12-5, the J call TRBJ2-2, with 8 bases matching TRBD2. Germline V gene lookup returns CDR1 LGHNT and CDR2 FRNRAP. The CDR3 loop spans 15 amino acids. V was clipped by 4 bases and J by 2 bases; unmatched bases: 3. CDR3 in amino acids: CASGSRGGNTGELFF. The DNA of the CDR3 is TGTGCTAGTGGTTCCCGGGGGGGAAACACCGGGGAGCTGTTTTTT.

The gene calls are TRBV18 and TRBJ2-1, with TRBD1 matching over 7 bases. CDR1 and CDR2 from the germline V gene are KGHSH and LQKENI. Trimming cost V 6 bases and J 1 base; bases outside gene matches: 6. The CDR3 sequence is 15 residues long. CDR3 sequence (DNA): TGTGCCAGCTCGAGGGACAGACAATCCTACAATGAGCAGTTCTTC. Its translation is CASSRDRQSYNEQFF.

In this sample, this clone turned up a few times. The V gene is TRBV4-3, the J gene TRBJ2-1; D unresolved. CDR3 length: 13 residues. With 0 bases removed from V and 9 bases from J, the gap between germline ends came to 9 bases. CDR1 and CDR2 (germline): LGHNA, YSLEER. CDR3 in DNA: TGCGCCAGCAGCCAAGATCGTAGTCGTGAGCAGTTCTTC. Protein product: CASSQDRSREQFF.

This clone has more than one count but fewer than ten. The chain couples TRBV23-1 to TRBJ2-5; possible D gene TRBD1, 6 bases. TRBV23-1 counts as an open reading frame of uncertain function. Trimming shortened V by 2 bases and J by 5 bases, and 15 bases separated the two germline ends. The CDR3 is 15 amino acids. The CDR3 is CASSQAPGQGETQYF. The CDR3 DNA reads TGCGCCAGCAGTCAAGCACCGGGACAAGGGGAGACCCAGTACTTC.

In its sample, this clone was seen once. V and J are TRBV30 and TRBJ1-2; 10 nucleotides match TRBD1. Germline assignment: CDR1 GTSNPN and CDR2 SVGIG (reference sequence). The CDR3 is made up of 15 amino acids. The J segment lost 8 bases and the V segment lost 3 bases, leaving 12 bases of the junction unmatched. The CDR3 nucleotides read TGTGCCTGGAGCTCCGGGACAGGGGCTTTAATAGGCTACACCTTC. Its translation is CAWSSGTGALIGYTF.

V and J are TRBV29-1 and TRBJ2-1; possibly TRBD2 for D (7 bases). CDR1 is SQVTM, CDR2 ANQGSEA, per germline. This CDR3 spans 14 amino acids. V dropped 7 bases and J dropped 3 bases, with 16 bases sitting between them. DNA of the CDR3: TGCAGCGCTGGGGGGGGGCTCCACTACAATGAGCAGTTCTTC. It is translated as CSAGGGLHYNEQFF.

This clone came up a few times. This rearrangement joins TRBV7-2 to TRBJ2-2, with 9 bases lining up with TRBD2. V lost 0 bases, J lost 6 bases, and 2 bases stayed unmatched. The germline V gene encodes CDR1 SGHTA and CDR2 FQGNSA. The CDR3 runs 15 residues. This chain's CDR3 is CASSLASGGPGELFF. CDR3 sequence (DNA): TGTGCCAGCAGCTTAGCTAGCGGGGGTCCCGGGGAGCTGTTTTTT.

V is TRBV5-1 and J is TRBJ1-2; no reliable D call. Trimming left V 0 bases short and J 14 bases short, with 11 bases between. The CDR3 consists of 11 residues. Germline-derived CDR1 and CDR2 are SGHRS and YFSETQ. The CDR3 region has the DNA TGCGCCAGCAGCTTGGATGAGGAGCGGACCTTC. As protein: CASSLDEERTF.

This clone was observed a handful of times. V gene TRBV28 combines with J gene TRBJ1-5; the D is unclear. The CDR3 length is 15 residues. The V gene's germline CDR1 is MDHEN and CDR2 SYDVKM. Trimming removed 5 bases from V and 5 bases from J, with 16 bases in between. CDR3 DNA: TGTGCCAGCAGTCCCCCCTCCTCGAGGGATCAGCCCCAGCATTTT. It yields the protein CASSPPSSRDQPQHF.

Only a few counts were recorded for this clone. This chain uses TRBV7-2 with TRBJ2-1, with TRBD1 as a possible D gene (5 bases). Germline CDR1 SGHTA, CDR2 FQGNSA. Trimming stripped 6 bases from V and 9 bases from J, with 18 bases between. The CDR3 is 14 residues long. The CDR3 nucleotides read TGTGCCAGCAGTCCCGGGCAGGGTCGTGGTGAGCAGTTCTTC. This translates into CASSPGQGRGEQFF.

This clone was detected a few times. The chain joins TRBV28 to TRBJ2-7; 12 bases line up with TRBD2. From germline, CDR1 is MDHEN and CDR2 SYDVKM. V trimming: 5 bases; J trimming: 3 bases; junction bases outside the gene matches: 5. There are 15 residues in the CDR3. CDR3 loop: CASSPLTSGSYEQYF. The DNA of the CDR3 is TGTGCCAGCAGTCCCTTGACTAGCGGGAGCTACGAGCAGTACTTC.

Only a few counts were recorded for this clone. CDR3 nucleotide sequence: TGCGCCAGCAGCCAGGGACAGGGCATCTATGGCTACACCTTC. Protein sequence: CASSQGQGIYGYTF. The V call is TRBV4-3, the J call TRBJ1-2; 9 bases fit TRBD1. The CDR3 is 14 amino acids. Germline values: CDR1 LGHNA, CDR2 YSLEER. After removal of 3 bases from V and 4 bases from J, the junction contained 3 bases not matched to a gene.